This TCR beta chain was identified in a study of neurological immune-mediated disorders. Germline-derived CDR1 and CDR2 are MNHNY and SVGAGI (reference sequence). The CDR3 is 16 residues long. The ends were cut back, 2 bases at V and 2 bases at J, with 16 bases in the middle. Via MiXCR, TCRdb re-called the 5' RACE reads, giving one row per CDR3 protein. The sample holds approximately 82,000 distinct CDR3 sequences; 12% to 15% are singletons and the top ten take 6% to 7%. The source material was PBMCs. The receptor was isolated from a woman between 45 and 60 years old in good health. The rearrangement links TRBV6-6 to TRBJ2-7, with D tentatively TRBD1 (5 bases). For the CDR3, the DNA is TGTGCCAGCAGTTACGCGCCAAAACAGGATACCTACGAGCAGTACTTC. Protein sequence: CASSYAPKQDTYEQYF.